These T cell receptor beta chains were read from a single sample in a study of shared clonotypes between healthy human individuals. Data came from immunoSEQ multiplex PCR; TCRdb stores just in-frame clones and leaves some out. The sample has around 500,000 clones; about 76% are singletons. The sequenced sample consisted of PBMCs. The receptor set was obtained from a woman in her thirties or forties in good health. Some clones in this sample may be carry-over from other donors' samples. Each CDR3 is given with its conserved first and last residue. The D gene is left open where the match is weak. Part of the rows lack a size; the others show once, few, many or a class for expanded clones.

J: TRBJ2-6
D: TRBD1
V: TRBV19
size: once
CDR3: CASSMGQAGANVLTF
DNA: TGTGCCAGTAGTATGGGACAGGCTGGGGCCAACGTCCTGACTTTC

J: TRBJ1-6
D: NA
V: TRBV30
size: NA
CDR3: CARRDGSSYNSPLHF
DNA: TGTGCCCGCCGGGACGGTAGCTCCTATAATTCACCCCTCCACTTT

J: TRBJ1-1
D: TRBD1
V: TRBV2
size: NA
CDR3: CASSDRAGGKNTEAFF
DNA: TGTGCCAGCAGTGATAGGGCAGGGGGAAAGAACACTGAAGCTTTCTTT

J: TRBJ2-2
D: NA
V: TRBV7-2
size: NA
CDR3: CASSLAPGPHIQPGELFF
DNA: TGTGCCAGCAGCTTAGCCCCGGGACCCCATATTCAACCCGGGGAGCTGTTTTTT

J: TRBJ1-3
D: TRBD1
V: TRBV10-3
size: NA
CDR3: CATQGTVSENTIYF
DNA: TGTGCCACTCAAGGGACAGTTAGCGAAAACACCATATATTTT

J: TRBJ2-7
D: TRBD2
V: TRBV5-1
size: once
CDR3: CASSSSLSGSSYEQYF
DNA: TGCGCCAGCAGCTCCTCCCTTAGCGGGAGCTCCTACGAGCAGTACTTC

J: TRBJ2-7
D: TRBD2
V: TRBV15
size: NA
CDR3: CATSREAGGYEQYF
DNA: TGTGCCACCAGCAGAGAAGCGGGAGGGTACGAGCAGTACTTC

J: TRBJ2-4
D: NA
V: TRBV5-1
size: once
CDR3: CASEWGPGRNIQYF
DNA: TGCGCCAGCGAGTGGGGGCCGGGAAGAAACATTCAGTACTTC

J: TRBJ2-7
D: NA
V: TRBV5-4
size: NA
CDR3: CASTQPHYEQYF
DNA: TGTGCCAGCACTCAGCCACACTACGAGCAGTACTTC

J: TRBJ1-1
D: NA
V: TRBV5-6
size: NA
CDR3: CASSLVQEGAEAFF
DNA: TGTGCCAGCAGCTTGGTCCAGGAGGGCGCTGAAGCTTTCTTT

J: TRBJ2-4
D: NA
V: TRBV7-2
size: NA
CDR3: CASSTPKGDSLNIQYF
DNA: TGTGCCAGCAGCACCCCAAAGGGGGATTCGTTGAACATTCAGTACTTC

J: TRBJ2-1
D: TRBD2
V: TRBV9
size: NA
CDR3: CASSVLGEGANEQFF
DNA: TGTGCCAGCAGCGTATTGGGGGAGGGCGCGAATGAGCAGTTCTTC

J: TRBJ2-5
D: TRBD1
V: TRBV6-1
size: NA
CDR3: CATIRQGIQETQYF
DNA: TGTGCCACGATTAGACAGGGAATCCAAGAGACCCAGTACTTC

J: TRBJ2-5
D: NA
V: TRBV9
size: NA
CDR3: CASSGPTRGPETQYF
DNA: TGTGCCAGCAGCGGACCCACTCGGGGGCCCGAGACCCAGTACTTC

J: TRBJ1-2
D: NA
V: TRBV5-4
size: NA
CDR3: CASSAWVGYGYTF
DNA: TGTGCCAGCTCCGCGTGGGTCGGCTATGGCTACACCTTC

J: TRBJ2-5
D: TRBD1
V: TRBV19
size: NA
CDR3: CASSIGQGGETQYF
DNA: TGTGCCAGTAGTATCGGACAGGGAGGAGAGACCCAGTACTTC

J: TRBJ1-5
D: TRBD1
V: TRBV19
size: NA
CDR3: CASSMRDRGNQPQHF
DNA: TGTGCCAGTAGTATGAGGGACAGGGGCAATCAGCCCCAGCATTTT

J: TRBJ2-2
D: TRBD1
V: TRBV4-2
size: NA
CDR3: CASSQNRGRRTGELFF
DNA: TGTGCCAGCAGCCAAAACAGGGGGCGTAGAACCGGGGAGCTGTTTTTT

J: TRBJ1-2
D: TRBD1
V: TRBV18
size: once
CDR3: CASSPGQGDYGYTF
DNA: TGTGCCAGCTCACCGGGACAGGGGGACTATGGCTACACCTTC

J: TRBJ2-6
D: TRBD1
V: TRBV28
size: NA
CDR3: CASCPRDREFSGANVLTF
DNA: TGTGCCAGCTGCCCCCGGGACAGGGAGTTCTCTGGGGCCAACGTCCTGACTTTC

J: TRBJ2-4
D: NA
V: TRBV7-2
size: once
CDR3: CASSIPTGLAKNIQYF
DNA: TGTGCCAGCAGCATACCCACGGGACTAGCCAAAAACATTCAGTACTTC

J: TRBJ2-3
D: TRBD2
V: TRBV7-6
size: NA
CDR3: CASSLGLAGSTDTQYF
DNA: TGTGCCAGCAGCCTGGGACTAGCGGGAAGCACAGATACGCAGTATTTT

J: TRBJ2-7
D: NA
V: TRBV18
size: NA
CDR3: CASSPPGVGYEQYF
DNA: TGTGCCAGCTCACCACCTGGAGTCGGCTACGAGCAGTACTTC

J: TRBJ2-1
D: NA
V: TRBV10-3
size: NA
CDR3: CAISESTGFANEQFF
DNA: TGTGCCATCAGTGAGTCGACCGGATTCGCCAATGAGCAGTTCTTC

J: TRBJ1-1
D: NA
V: TRBV7-9
size: NA
CDR3: CASSTSGENTEAFF
DNA: TGTGCCAGCAGCACGTCGGGTGAGAACACTGAAGCTTTCTTT

J: TRBJ2-7
D: NA
V: TRBV30
size: NA
CDR3: CAWSVVNSYEQYF
DNA: TGTGCCTGGAGCGTGGTTAACTCCTACGAGCAGTACTTC

J: TRBJ1-5
D: NA
V: TRBV7-2
size: NA
CDR3: CASSSPGQPASNQPQHF
DNA: TGTGCCAGCAGCTCCCCCGGACAGCCCGCAAGCAATCAGCCCCAGCATTTT

J: TRBJ2-7
D: NA
V: TRBV13
size: NA
CDR3: CASSLLGRYEQYF
DNA: TGTGCCAGCAGCTTACTAGGGCGCTACGAGCAGTACTTC

J: TRBJ2-1
D: TRBD2
V: TRBV18
size: NA
CDR3: CASSQRESSYNEQFF
DNA: TGTGCCAGCAGCCAGCGGGAAAGCTCCTACAATGAGCAGTTCTTC

J: TRBJ2-7
D: TRBD1
V: TRBV4-1
size: NA
CDR3: CASSQATGGIYEQYF
DNA: TGCGCCAGCAGCCAAGCCACAGGGGGGATCTACGAGCAGTACTTC

J: TRBJ2-7
D: NA
V: TRBV29-1
size: NA
CDR3: CSVEGLTYEQYF
DNA: TGCAGCGTTGAGGGCCTGACCTACGAGCAGTACTTC

J: TRBJ2-7
D: NA
V: TRBV28
size: NA
CDR3: CASSFTRAPSYEQYF
DNA: TGTGCCAGCAGTTTTACCCGCGCACCTTCCTACGAGCAGTACTTC

J: TRBJ2-7
D: NA
V: TRBV9
size: once
CDR3: CASSGSSVRGSEQYF
DNA: TGTGCCAGCAGCGGGAGCTCGGTGAGGGGTTCCGAGCAGTACTTC

J: TRBJ2-7
D: TRBD1
V: TRBV27
size: NA
CDR3: CASSFLTGVGYEQYF
DNA: TGTGCCAGCAGTTTCCTGACAGGGGTTGGGTACGAGCAGTACTTC

J: TRBJ2-2
D: TRBD2
V: TRBV25-1
size: NA
CDR3: CASSPTSGLNTGELFF
DNA: TGTGCCAGCAGCCCGACTAGCGGGCTGAACACCGGGGAGCTGTTTTTT

J: TRBJ2-7
D: TRBD2
V: TRBV29-1
size: NA
CDR3: CSVEGPGLAGGPLYEQYF
DNA: TGCAGCGTTGAAGGCCCGGGACTAGCGGGAGGCCCTCTTTACGAGCAGTACTTC

J: TRBJ2-2
D: TRBD1
V: TRBV5-6
size: NA
CDR3: CASSWSGTGSGGELFF
DNA: TGTGCCAGCAGCTGGTCCGGGACAGGGTCCGGCGGGGAGCTGTTTTTT

J: TRBJ1-2
D: NA
V: TRBV29-1
size: NA
CDR3: CSVDREGTEYSTNYGYTF
DNA: TGCAGCGTTGACCGTGAGGGGACGGAGTATTCCACTAACTATGGCTACACCTTC

J: TRBJ1-5
D: NA
V: TRBV19
size: NA
CDR3: CASNPSFNQPQHF
DNA: TGTGCCAGTAATCCATCCTTCAATCAGCCCCAGCATTTT

J: TRBJ1-2
D: NA
V: TRBV7-9
size: once
CDR3: CASTLGEGVGYTF
DNA: TGTGCCAGCACCCTAGGGGAAGGGGTTGGCTACACCTTC

J: TRBJ2-3
D: NA
V: TRBV20-1
size: NA
CDR3: CSASLADTQYF
DNA: TGCAGTGCTAGTCTAGCGGATACGCAGTATTTT

J: TRBJ1-2
D: NA
V: TRBV21-1
size: many
CDR3: CASSKAPLSYGYTF
DNA: TGTGCCAGCAGCAAAGCCCCCCTATCCTATGGCTACACCTTC

J: TRBJ1-4
D: NA
V: TRBV30
size: NA
CDR3: CAWSHGTANEKLFF
DNA: TGTGCCTGGAGTCACGGGACGGCTAATGAAAAACTGTTTTTT

J: TRBJ2-2
D: TRBD1
V: TRBV11-2
size: NA
CDR3: CASSLDPYRGEELFF
DNA: TGTGCCAGCAGCTTAGATCCCTACAGGGGCGAGGAGCTGTTTTTT

J: TRBJ1-5
D: NA
V: TRBV10-2
size: NA
CDR3: CASGQGGNQPQHF
DNA: TGCGCCAGCGGGCAGGGAGGGAATCAGCCCCAGCATTTT

J: TRBJ1-2
D: NA
V: TRBV28
size: NA
CDR3: CASSRADYGYTF
DNA: TGTGCCAGCAGCAGAGCTGACTATGGCTACACCTTC

J: TRBJ2-7
D: NA
V: TRBV6-1
size: few
CDR3: CASSGRINKGYEQYF
DNA: TGTGCCAGCAGTGGCAGGATTAATAAAGGCTACGAGCAGTACTTC

J: TRBJ1-2
D: TRBD1
V: TRBV6-6
size: NA
CDR3: CASSYEPRGAPYGYTF
DNA: TGTGCCAGCAGTTACGAACCCAGGGGGGCCCCCTATGGCTACACCTTC

J: TRBJ2-5
D: NA
V: TRBV7-9
size: NA
CDR3: CASSSEGSSEAQYF
DNA: TGTGCCAGCAGCTCCGAGGGGAGTTCGGAGGCCCAGTACTTC

J: TRBJ2-6
D: TRBD1
V: TRBV5-1
size: once
CDR3: CAAGTGGSGANVLTF
DNA: TGCGCCGCGGGGACAGGAGGCTCTGGGGCCAACGTCCTGACTTTC

J: TRBJ1-1
D: NA
V: TRBV10-1
size: NA
CDR3: CASSESRTTEAFF
DNA: TGCGCCAGCAGTGAGTCCCGGACCACTGAAGCTTTCTTT

J: TRBJ1-3
D: NA
V: TRBV7-2
size: NA
CDR3: CASSLRGKGGNTIYF
DNA: TGTGCCAGCAGCTTAAGGGGAAAGGGGGGAAACACCATATATTTT

J: TRBJ1-4
D: NA
V: TRBV28
size: NA
CDR3: CASSSSNNEKLFF
DNA: TGTGCCAGCAGTTCCAGCAATAATGAAAAACTGTTTTTT

J: TRBJ2-7
D: TRBD1
V: TRBV6-1
size: few
CDR3: CASNPDRASYEQYF
DNA: TGTGCCAGCAACCCGGACAGGGCCTCCTACGAGCAGTACTTC

J: TRBJ2-7
D: NA
V: TRBV28
size: few
CDR3: CASSLGGEQYF
DNA: TGTGCCAGCAGTTTGGGAGGCGAGCAGTACTTC

J: TRBJ2-5
D: NA
V: TRBV7-9
size: NA
CDR3: CASSLGFRVETQYF
DNA: TGTGCCAGCAGCTTAGGATTCAGGGTGGAGACCCAGTACTTC

J: TRBJ2-7
D: TRBD2
V: TRBV28
size: NA
CDR3: CASSLGTSGVYEQYF
DNA: TGTGCCAGCAGTTTAGGGACTAGCGGAGTATACGAGCAGTACTTC

J: TRBJ1-1
D: TRBD1
V: TRBV30
size: NA
CDR3: CAWQGAYEAFF
DNA: TGTGCCTGGCAGGGGGCCTATGAAGCTTTCTTT

J: TRBJ1-5
D: NA
V: TRBV27
size: few
CDR3: CASSLNYNQPQHF
DNA: TGTGCCAGCAGTTTAAACTACAATCAGCCCCAGCATTTT